The following is a T cell receptor beta chain sequence with its context. This sample was included in a study of blood T cell repertoires in COVID-19. TCRdb keeps only in-frame clones here, not all; method: immunoSEQ multiplex PCR. The sample comprises under 200,000 clones, roughly 85% of which are singletons, and 1% to 1.2% rests with the top ten. With 0 bases removed from V and 10 bases from J, the gap between germline ends came to 9 bases. Per germline, CDR1 LGHNA and CDR2 YSLEER. This CDR3 spans 13 amino acids. The chain combines TRBV4-3 with TRBJ1-4; D gene ambiguous. The sequenced sample was peripheral blood. The TCR sequence derives from a man in his forties with acute or convalescent COVID-19. The CDR3 protein is CASSQEEVGKLFF. The DNA of the CDR3 is TGCGCCAGCAGCCAAGAGGAGGTCGGAAAACTGTTTTTT.